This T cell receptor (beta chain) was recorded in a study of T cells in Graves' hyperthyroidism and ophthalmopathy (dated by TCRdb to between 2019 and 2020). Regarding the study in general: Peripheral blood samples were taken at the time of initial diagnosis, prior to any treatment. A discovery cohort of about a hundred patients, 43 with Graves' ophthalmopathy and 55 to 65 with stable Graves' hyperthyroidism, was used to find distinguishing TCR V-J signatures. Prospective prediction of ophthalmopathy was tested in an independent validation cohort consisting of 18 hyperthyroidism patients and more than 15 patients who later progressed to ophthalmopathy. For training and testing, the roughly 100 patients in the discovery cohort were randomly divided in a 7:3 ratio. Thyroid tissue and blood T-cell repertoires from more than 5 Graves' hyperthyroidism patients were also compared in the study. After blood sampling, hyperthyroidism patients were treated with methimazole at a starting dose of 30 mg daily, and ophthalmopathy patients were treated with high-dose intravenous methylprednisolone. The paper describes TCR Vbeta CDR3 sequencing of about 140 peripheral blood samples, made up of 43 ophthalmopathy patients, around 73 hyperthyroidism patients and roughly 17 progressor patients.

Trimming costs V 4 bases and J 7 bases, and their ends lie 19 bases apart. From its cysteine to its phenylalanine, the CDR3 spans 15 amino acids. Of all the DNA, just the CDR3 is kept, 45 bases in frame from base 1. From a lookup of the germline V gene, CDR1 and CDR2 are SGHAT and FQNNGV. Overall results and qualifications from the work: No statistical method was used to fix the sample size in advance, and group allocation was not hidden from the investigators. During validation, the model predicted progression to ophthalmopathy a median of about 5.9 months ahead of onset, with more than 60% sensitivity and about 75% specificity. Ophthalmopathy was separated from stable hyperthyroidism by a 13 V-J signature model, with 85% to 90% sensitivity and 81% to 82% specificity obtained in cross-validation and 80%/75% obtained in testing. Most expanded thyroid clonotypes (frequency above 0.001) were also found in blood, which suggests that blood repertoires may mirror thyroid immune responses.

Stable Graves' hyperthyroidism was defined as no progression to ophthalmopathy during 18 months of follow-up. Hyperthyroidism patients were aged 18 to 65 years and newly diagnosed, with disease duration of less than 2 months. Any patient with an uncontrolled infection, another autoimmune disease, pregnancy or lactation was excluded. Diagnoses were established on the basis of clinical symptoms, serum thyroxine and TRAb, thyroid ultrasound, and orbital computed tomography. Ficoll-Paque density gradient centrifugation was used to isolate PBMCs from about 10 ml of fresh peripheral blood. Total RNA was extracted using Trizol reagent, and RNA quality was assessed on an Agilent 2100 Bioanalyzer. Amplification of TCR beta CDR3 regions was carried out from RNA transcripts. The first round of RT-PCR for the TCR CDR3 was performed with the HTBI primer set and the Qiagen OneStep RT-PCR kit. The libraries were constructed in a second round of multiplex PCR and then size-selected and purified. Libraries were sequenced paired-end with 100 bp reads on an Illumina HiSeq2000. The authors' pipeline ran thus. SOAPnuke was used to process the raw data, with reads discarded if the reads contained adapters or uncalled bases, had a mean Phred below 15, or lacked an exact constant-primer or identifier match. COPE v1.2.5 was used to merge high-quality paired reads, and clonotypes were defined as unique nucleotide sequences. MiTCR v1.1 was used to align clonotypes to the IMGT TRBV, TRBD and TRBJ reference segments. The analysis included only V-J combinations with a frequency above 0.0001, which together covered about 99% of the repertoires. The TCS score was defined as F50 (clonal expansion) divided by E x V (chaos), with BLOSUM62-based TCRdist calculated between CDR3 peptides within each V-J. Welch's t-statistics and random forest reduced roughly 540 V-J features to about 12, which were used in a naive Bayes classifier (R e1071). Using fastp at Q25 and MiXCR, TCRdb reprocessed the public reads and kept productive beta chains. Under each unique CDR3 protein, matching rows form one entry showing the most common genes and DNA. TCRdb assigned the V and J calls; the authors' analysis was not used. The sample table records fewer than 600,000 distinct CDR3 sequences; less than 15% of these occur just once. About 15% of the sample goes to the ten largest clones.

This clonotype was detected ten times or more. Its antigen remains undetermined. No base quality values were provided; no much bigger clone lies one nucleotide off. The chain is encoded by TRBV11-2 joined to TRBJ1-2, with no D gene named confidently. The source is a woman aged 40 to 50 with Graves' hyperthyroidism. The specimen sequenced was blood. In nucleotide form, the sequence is TGTGCCAGCAGCTCCCCCGGCCTGGGTCTAACTGGCTACACCTTC. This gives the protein CASSSPGLGLTGYTF.